This is a list of T cell receptor beta chains from one sample in a study of cytomegalovirus exposure and HLA in healthy donors. Sequencing was performed with immunoSEQ multiplex PCR; in TCRdb, only in-frame clones are kept and a portion is missing. The top ten hold 0.95% to 1.5% of the sample, which has about 180,000 clones, approximately 80% seen once. The sample was PBMCs. These receptors came from a boy between 2 and 10 years old in good health and CMV-seronegative. Each CDR3 is given with its conserved first and last residue. The D gene is left open where the match is weak. Some rows mark clone size as missing; the rest say once, few, many or name a class of expanded clone.

d_call j_call clone_size v_call cdr3_nt cdr3_aa
- TRBJ1-1 once TRBV4-3 TGCGCCAGCAGCCACCACCAAGGACAGACGGAAGCTTTCTTT CASSHHQGQTEAFF
- TRBJ2-1 - TRBV6-5 TGTGCCAGCAGTCACATTCATTACAATGAGCAGTTCTTC CASSHIHYNEQFF
TRBD2 TRBJ2-7 few TRBV29-1 TGCAGCGTTGCCGGGACTAGCGGGAGGGTCTACGAGCAGTACTTC CSVAGTSGRVYEQYF
TRBD1 TRBJ2-2 - TRBV5-1 TGCGCCAGCAGCCTGAGACAGGGCGAGGGCACCGGGGAGCTGTTTTTT CASSLRQGEGTGELFF
- TRBJ1-1 - TRBV6-1 TGTGCCATCCGGGGAGGGGGTGGGGTGGGGACTGAAGCTTTCTTT CAIRGGGGVGTEAFF
TRBD1 TRBJ1-3 - TRBV2 TGTGCCAGCAGTGTATTGCCAGGGGGCCAGTCTGGAAACACCATATATTTT CASSVLPGGQSGNTIYF
- TRBJ2-3 - TRBV15 TGTGCCACCAGTCCCGCCGGGAGCACAGATACGCAGTATTTT CATSPAGSTDTQYF
- TRBJ1-2 - TRBV30 TGTGCCTGGAGTGATGGTACAGGGACTAAGAACTATGGCTACACCTTC CAWSDGTGTKNYGYTF
- TRBJ2-3 - TRBV19 TGTGCCAGTAGTTTCCTGACATCTGAGACAGATACGCAGTATTTT CASSFLTSETDTQYF
- TRBJ2-7 - TRBV30 TGTGCCTGGAACAAACCGGGACAAGCCTACGAGCAGTACTTC CAWNKPGQAYEQYF
TRBD1 TRBJ1-1 once TRBV7-9 TGTGCCAGCAGCGCAACGGGACAGATGAACACTGAAGCTTTCTTT CASSATGQMNTEAFF
- TRBJ2-2 - TRBV7-8 TGTGCCAGCAGCGAGGGGGATTCACCCGGGGAGCTGTTTTTT CASSEGDSPGELFF
- TRBJ2-7 - TRBV13 TGTGCCAGCAGCTTAGGTAGCGCTATCTCCTACGAGCAGTACTTC CASSLGSAISYEQYF
TRBD2 TRBJ2-3 - TRBV9 TGTGCCAGCAGCGTAGGAGCTAGCGGGGGCCCCGGTACGCAGTATTTT CASSVGASGGPGTQYF
- TRBJ2-2 few TRBV6-5 TGTGCCAGCACTAACTCAGGGGCCGGGGAGCTGTTTTTT CASTNSGAGELFF
TRBD2 TRBJ2-5 - TRBV6-1 TGTGCCAGCAGTGAGGGGAGGGAAGAGACCCAGTACTTC CASSEGREETQYF
TRBD2 TRBJ2-5 few TRBV18 TGTGCCAGCTCACCTAACCTAGCGGGAGTGTTAGGTACCGAAGAGACCCAGTACTTC CASSPNLAGVLGTEETQYF
TRBD2 TRBJ2-6 few TRBV9 TGTGCCAGCAGCGTAGTTCCGGGAGGGAGCTCTGGGGCCAACGTCCTGACTTTC CASSVVPGGSSGANVLTF
- TRBJ2-5 - TRBV7-2 TGTGCCAGCAGCTTAGTAGCCAGCCAAGAGACCCAGTACTTC CASSLVASQETQYF
- TRBJ1-1 - TRBV27 TGTGCCAGCAGGTCCGGGACAAGAGCCATGAACACTGAAGCTTTCTTT CASRSGTRAMNTEAFF
TRBD2 TRBJ2-1 - TRBV29-1 TGCAGCGTTGTTCCACTAGCGGGGTACAATGAGCAGTTCTTC CSVVPLAGYNEQFF
- TRBJ2-2 once TRBV12-2 TGTGCAAGTCGCTTAGATAGCCCGGGACTAGCGGGAGGTGGCACCGGGGAGCTGTTTTTT CASRLDSPGLAGGGTGELFF
TRBD1 TRBJ1-2 - TRBV7-3 TGTGCCAGCAGCTTAACAGGGGGCGGCTATGGCTACACCTTC CASSLTGGGYGYTF
TRBD2 TRBJ2-3 - TRBV27 TGTGCCAGCAGCCCCTTGGGACTAGCGGGAGTTGCGGATACGCAGTATTTT CASSPLGLAGVADTQYF
- TRBJ2-7 - TRBV5-1 TGCGCCAGCAGCGGTACTAGCGGAGGGGGCCACGAGCAGTACTTC CASSGTSGGGHEQYF
- TRBJ1-5 - TRBV7-9 TGTGCCAGCAGCAACCACCCGGGTTATAGCAATCAGCCCCAGCATTTT CASSNHPGYSNQPQHF
- TRBJ1-3 - TRBV5-8 TGTGCCAGCAGCTTGACAGACACCCTCTCTGGAAACACCATATATTTT CASSLTDTLSGNTIYF
- TRBJ2-5 - TRBV10-3 TGTGCCATCAGTGGACAGAGCAGGTTAGAGACCCAGTACTTC CAISGQSRLETQYF
TRBD2 TRBJ2-3 once TRBV29-1 TGCAGCGTGGGACTAGCGGGAGGATTAGATACGCAGTATTTT CSVGLAGGLDTQYF
- TRBJ2-7 - TRBV5-6 TGTGCCAGCAGCTTGGGGGCAGGGGACTCCTACGAGCAGTACTTC CASSLGAGDSYEQYF
- TRBJ1-1 - TRBV4-3 TGCGCCAGCAGCCAAGATATGGGACTTGAAGCTTTCTTT CASSQDMGLEAFF
- TRBJ1-4 - TRBV6-5 TGTGCCAGCAGTTACTCGACCCTCGGGGGGAATGAAAAACTGTTTTTT CASSYSTLGGNEKLFF
- TRBJ2-1 - TRBV19 TGTGCCAGTACCCCGGAGAGCGGCAACTCCTACAATGAGCAGTTCTTC CASTPESGNSYNEQFF
- TRBJ2-2 - TRBV19 TGTGCCAGTAGTATTAACAGGGTCGCCGGGGAGCTGTTTTTT CASSINRVAGELFF
- TRBJ1-3 - TRBV6-5 TGTGCCAGCAGTTACGGAAGGGACTGGGCTGGAAACACCATATATTTT CASSYGRDWAGNTIYF
TRBD1 TRBJ2-5 - TRBV18 TGTGCCAGCTCACCAGGGACAGCCCAAGAGACCCAGTACTTC CASSPGTAQETQYF
- TRBJ1-2 - TRBV14 TGTGCCAGCAGCCAAGCCCTGGGGGGTTTAAATGGCTACACCTTC CASSQALGGLNGYTF
- TRBJ2-7 - TRBV18 TGTGCCAGCTCACCGCAAACAGGTGTCCACGAGCAGTACTTC CASSPQTGVHEQYF
TRBD1 TRBJ1-2 - TRBV6-1 TGTGCCAGCAGACGACCCGGGACAGGTTATGGCTACACCTTC CASRRPGTGYGYTF
TRBD1 TRBJ1-1 - TRBV19 TGTGCCAGTAACCCAACGCCCGGACAGGGGGCAGCTTTCTTT CASNPTPGQGAAFF
TRBD1 TRBJ1-5 - TRBV6-1 TGTGCCAGCAGACCCAGCGGACAGGGAAATCAGCCCCAGCATTTT CASRPSGQGNQPQHF
TRBD2 TRBJ2-5 - TRBV10-3 TGTGCCATCAGTGGACTAGCGGGGGGGGAAGAGACCCAGTACTTC CAISGLAGGEETQYF
TRBD2 TRBJ2-5 few TRBV30 TGTGCCTGGAGTCCCTGGAGCGGGAGTGGAGAGACCCAGTACTTC CAWSPWSGSGETQYF
- TRBJ1-6 - TRBV6-6 TGTGCCAGCAGGAGACAGAGCTCCTATAATTCACCCCTCCACTTT CASRRQSSYNSPLHF
TRBD2 TRBJ2-1 - TRBV28 TGTGCCAGCAGTTCGGGGAGGGCCGGTGAGCAGTTCTTC CASSSGRAGEQFF
- TRBJ2-7 few TRBV11-2 TGTGCCAGCAGCGAGGAAAACGAGCAGTACTTC CASSEENEQYF
TRBD1 TRBJ1-2 - TRBV12-5 TGTGCTAGTGGTTTGGCAAGGGGGGACAGGCCCTATGGCTACACCTTC CASGLARGDRPYGYTF
- TRBJ1-1 - TRBV5-6 TGTGCCAGCAGGGGTGGGGGCCTCACTGAAGCTTTCTTT CASRGGGLTEAFF
- TRBJ2-7 - TRBV4-3 TGCGCCAGCAGCCAATTTGTTGACAGGACGAACTACGAGCAGTACTTC CASSQFVDRTNYEQYF
- TRBJ2-7 - TRBV2 TGTGCCAGCAGGGGGACACCAGGGGTCGGGGAGCAGTACTTC CASRGTPGVGEQYF
TRBD2 TRBJ2-7 - TRBV4-1 TGCGCCAGCAGCCGGGACCGCGGGAGAGAGCAGTACTTC CASSRDRGREQYF